This TCR beta chain originates from a study of human T cells and chemical hapten exposure. This clonotype appeared many times. One end of the junction fails to match germline, which may point to a read error. The CDR3 runs to 15 residues. The germline V gene has CDR1 SSHAT and CDR2 FNYEAQ (reference sequence). Documented time point: pre-sensitization, week 0. Noted treatment: therapeutic diphenylcyclopropenone sensitization with weekly scalp DPC. The study used a library that attached unique molecular identifiers to individual cDNA molecules. Authors' data handling: With a range of about 23,224 to 700,000, the median per sample was about 87,000 TCRs. TCRdb redid the calling of the RACE reads with MiXCR, one entry per CDR3 protein. TCRdb, rather than the study authors, made the V and J calls. The sample comprises 60,000 to 75,000 distinct CDR3 sequences, about 6.7% of which are singletons, and under 2% rests with the top ten.

This clonotype was obtained from a young woman with alopecia areata. Some clones in this sample may be carry-over from other donors' samples. The rearrangement links TRBV7-7 to TRBJ1-3, with D perhaps matching TRBD1 (6 bases). This sample comprised whole blood, obtained in connection with sensitization to the hapten diphenylcyclopropenone (DPC). CDR3 bases: TGTGCTAGCAGCCAAGGGACAACATTTCCAAACACCATATATTTT. It yields the protein CASSQGTTFPNTIYF.